These 21 T cell receptor beta chains originate from one sample sequenced in a study of T cell repertoires in cytomegalovirus infection. TCRdb ran MiXCR on the reads and lists one entry per CDR3 protein. The sample comprises about 740,000 distinct CDR3 sequences, about 33% of which are singletons, and 15% to 20% rests with the top ten. These receptors are not linked to any known antigen. The input for sequencing was cultured PBMCs, taken from culture after CMV antigen stimulation. The receptors were gathered from a human donor in good health (CMV status not recorded). Some clones in this sample may be carry-over from other donors' samples.

The chain joins TRBV27 to TRBJ2-1, with D perhaps matching TRBD1 (5 bases). The CDR3 contains 15 residues. The V and J ends lost 5 bases and 4 bases respectively, with 15 bases between them. The germline V gene has CDR1 MNHEY and CDR2 SMNVEV (reference sequence). CDR3 nucleotides: TGTGCCAGCAGTCTGACAGCACACCCGTACAATGAGCAGTTCTTC. It encodes CASSLTAHPYNEQFF.

This chain links TRBV24-1 with TRBJ2-1; 8 positions agree with TRBD2. From germline, CDR1 is KGHDR and CDR2 SFDVKD. The trim removed 1 base at V and 4 bases at J, leaving 5 bases unmatched. CDR3 length: 16 residues. CDR3 amino acids: CATSDLTGRGYNEQFF. CDR3 coding DNA: TGTGCCACCAGTGATTTAACCGGGAGGGGTTACAATGAGCAGTTCTTC.

In its sample, this clonotype was seen many times. The gene calls are TRBV7-9 and TRBJ2-7; D is undetermined. The CDR3 covers 13 residues. Germline CDR1 and CDR2: SEHNR and FQNEAQ (reference sequence). V was cut by 0 bases and J by 4 bases, with 7 bases left in between. The CDR3 spells CASSLALVYEQYF. CDR3 DNA sequence: TGTGCCAGCAGCTTAGCCTTGGTTTACGAGCAGTACTTC.

V is TRBV12-3 or TRBV12-4 and J is TRBJ2-7, with 7 bases identical to TRBD1. CDR3 length equals 12 residues. Germline trimming cut 6 bases from V and 6 bases from J; bases unmatched to any gene: 5. CDR3: CASRTQGVEQYF. The CDR3 DNA reads as TGTGCCAGCAGGACTCAGGGGGTCGAGCAGTACTTC.

There are a few counts of this clonotype. The genes are TRBV6-2 or TRBV6-3 and TRBJ2-3; TRBD1 matches at 8 bases. J was trimmed by 6 bases and V by 10 bases; bases with no gene match: 9. Germline V CDR1 and CDR2: MNHEY, SVGEGT. The CDR3 consists of 13 residues. As DNA, the CDR3 is TGTGCCACCTCCAGGACAGGGCGCGATACGCAGTATTTT. Translation gives CATSRTGRDTQYF.

This chain links TRBV6-5 with TRBJ1-5; no firm D call. CDR3 length equals 15 residues. CDR1 MNHEY and CDR2 SVGAGI come from the germline V gene. Trimming pared 0 bases from V and 4 bases from J, leaving 10 bases between. CDR3 coding DNA: TGTGCCAGCAGTTACTCGTGGACGGGAAATCAGCCCCAGCATTTT. This encodes CASSYSWTGNQPQHF.

This clonotype has only a few counts. The CDR3: CASCGTPCEQYF. CDR3 in DNA: TGTGCCAGCTGTGGGACCCCCTGCGAGCAGTACTTC. This chain uses TRBV27 with TRBJ2-7; D tentatively reads TRBD1 or TRBD2 (5 bases each). CDR1 is MNHEY, CDR2 SMNVEV, per germline (reference sequence). CDR3 length: 12 amino acids. Trimming took 8 bases from V and 6 from J, leaving 14 bases between them.

Only a few counts were recorded for this clonotype. The V gene is TRBV3-1, the J gene TRBJ2-5, with D unclear. Germline loops: CDR1 LGHDT, CDR2 YNNKEL (reference sequence). The CDR3 has 11 amino acids. Trimming cost V 6 bases and J 4 bases, with 6 bases left between them. CDR3 sequence: CASRSRETQYF. DNA for the CDR3: TGTGCCAGCAGGTCACGAGAGACCCAGTACTTC.

This chain links TRBV12-3 or TRBV12-4 with TRBJ2-3, with 12 positions matching TRBD2. The trim removed 6 bases at V and 0 bases at J, leaving 7 bases unmatched. This CDR3 spans 17 amino acids. The CDR3 spells CASRPSGRALSTDTQYF. As DNA, the CDR3 is TGTGCCAGCAGACCTAGCGGGAGGGCCCTAAGCACAGATACGCAGTATTTT.

The V gene is TRBV6-6, the J gene TRBJ2-7; 9 positions agree with TRBD1. CDR1 MNHNY and CDR2 SVGAGI come from the germline V gene (reference sequence). The CDR3 has 14 residues. The V and J ends lost 2 bases and 6 bases, in that order; junction bases with no gene match: 5. As DNA, the CDR3 is TGTGCCAGCAGTTACGGGACAGGGAAAACCGAGCAGTACTTC. It is translated as CASSYGTGKTEQYF.

The CDR3 coding sequence is TGCAGTACCTCTCGCGGGAGTTACAATGAGCAGTTCTTC. Translating it yields CSTSRGSYNEQFF. The chain joins TRBV20-1 to TRBJ2-1, with 7 bases fitting TRBD2. The CDR3 runs 13 residues. Germline V gives CDR1 DFQATT, CDR2 SNEGSKA (reference sequence). The junction had 8 bases not matched to a gene; V was cut back by 8 bases and J by 4 bases.

This clonotype was detected ten times or more. This rearrangement joins TRBV7-2 to TRBJ2-5; D call uncertain. This CDR3 spans 16 amino acids. Between the trimmed V and J ends, which lost 0 bases and 0 bases, there was a span of 11 bases. Germline loops: CDR1 SGHTA, CDR2 FQGNSA. CDR3 bases: TGTGCCAGCAGCTTAGCATCCAGAAGATACCAAGAGACCCAGTACTTC. This gives the protein CASSLASRRYQETQYF.

V is TRBV4-3 and J is TRBJ2-3; D is perhaps TRBD2 (5 bases). Germline V gives CDR1 LGHNA, CDR2 YSLEER. The CDR3 spans 15 residues. The ends were cut back, 2 bases at V and 2 bases at J, with 11 bases in the middle. The CDR3 loop is CASSQYPGFTDTQYF. For the CDR3, the DNA is TGCGCCAGCAGCCAATATCCGGGATTCACAGATACGCAGTATTTT.

V and J are TRBV7-2 and TRBJ2-3; 7 bases agree with TRBD1. Germline CDR1 and CDR2: SGHTA and FQGNSA. J gave up 4 bases and V 6 bases, and 7 bases lay outside the gene matches. This CDR3 has 14 residues. The DNA for the CDR3 is TGTGCCAGCAGTCTTGTCAGGGGGTCAGATACGCAGTATTTT. Its protein is CASSLVRGSDTQYF.

CDR3 region: CASSENWSGTGFAGELFF. The CDR3 coding sequence is TGTGCCAGCAGTGAAAATTGGTCGGGGACAGGGTTCGCCGGGGAGCTGTTTTTT. The chain joins TRBV6-1 to TRBJ2-2, with 9 bases fitting TRBD1. J gave up 6 bases and V 2 bases, and 13 bases lay outside the gene matches. CDR1 is MNHNS and CDR2 is SASEGT in the germline V gene. The CDR3 totals 18 residues.

This clonotype was seen more than once but under ten times. The chain joins TRBV7-6 to TRBJ2-2, with TRBD2 matching over 11 bases. CDR1 SGHVS and CDR2 FNYEAQ come from the germline V gene. V lost 5 bases and J lost 3; bases outside the gene matches: 5. The CDR3 runs 16 residues. For the CDR3, the DNA is TGTGCCAGCAGCCCAACTAGCGGGGGCTACACCGGGGAGCTGTTTTTT. As protein: CASSPTSGGYTGELFF.

This clonotype was detected only a few times. The chain has TRBV7-4 and TRBJ2-7; D ambiguous. Trimming left V 1 base short and J 3 bases short, with 19 bases between. The CDR3 has 17 amino acids. CDR1 and CDR2 (germline): SGHVT, SQSDAQ. The chain's CDR3 is CASSLGGSPIGVYEQYF. For the CDR3, the DNA is TGTGCCAGCAGCTTAGGCGGCAGCCCTATAGGTGTCTACGAGCAGTACTTC.

The chain recombines TRBV28 with TRBJ1-2; tentatively, D is TRBD1 (6 bases). The CDR3 sequence is 9 residues long. Germline CDR1 and CDR2: MDHEN and SYDVKM. Trimming pared 11 bases from V and 8 bases from J, leaving 9 bases between. The CDR3 region is CASGQGYTF. CDR3 DNA sequence: TGTGCCTCAGGACAGGGCTACACCTTC.

The gene calls are TRBV19 and TRBJ1-5, with TRBD1 matching over 7 bases. Germline V gene lookup returns CDR1 LNHDA and CDR2 SQIVND (reference sequence). V trimming: 5 bases; J trimming: 1 base; junction bases outside the gene matches: 5. This CDR3 is built from 15 residues. Here the CDR3 DNA reads TGTGCCAGTAGTGTGACAGGGATGAGCAATCAGCCCCAGCATTTT. Encoded protein: CASSVTGMSNQPQHF.

V and J are TRBV9 and TRBJ2-3; 7 positions agree with TRBD1. V was clipped by 0 bases and J by 9 bases; unmatched bases: 1. The germline V gene has CDR1 SGDLS and CDR2 YYNGEE. The CDR3 consists of 12 residues. CDR3: CASSVEGGTQYF. Here the CDR3 DNA reads TGTGCCAGCAGCGTAGAAGGGGGCACGCAGTATTTT.

This clonotype appeared a single time. CDR3 loop: CASSLAVGNSPLHF. The CDR3 DNA reads TGTGCCAGTAGCCTCGCGGTTGGTAATTCACCCCTCCACTTT. The J gene is TRBJ1-6, the V gene TRBV19; D gene ambiguous. The CDR3 is made up of 14 amino acids. The germline V and J ends were trimmed by 6 bases and 6 bases, with 12 bases remaining between them. Per the germline V gene, CDR1 is LNHDA and CDR2 is SQIVND (reference sequence).